Listed here are 9 T cell receptor beta chains from one sample, sequenced in a study of blood T cells in healthy people across ages. Primed by a sample-barcoded 5' primer and a J-beta primer mix, a second PCR proceeded for roughly 6 to 12 cycles. TCRdb recomputed calls from the 5' RACE reads with MiXCR, one row per CDR3 protein. The sample carries approximately 2,000,000 distinct CDR3 sequences, about two fifths recorded once. The material sequenced was blood. The receptors come from a human donor in good health.

This clonotype occurred a few times. A much larger clone sits a single nucleotide away, making a read error possible. V and J are TRBV20-1 and TRBJ2-5; D may be TRBD1 or TRBD2 (5 bases each). This CDR3 has 12 amino acids. Between the trimmed V and J ends, which lost 5 bases and 11 bases, there was a span of 18 bases. Germline CDR1 DFQATT, CDR2 SNEGSKA (reference sequence). CDR3 protein: CSAGRGDNEQYF. CDR3 coding DNA: TGCAGTGCTGGGAGAGGGGATAATGAGCAGTACTTC.

This clonotype occurred a few times. This chain uses TRBV4-3 with TRBJ1-1; D is uncertain. This CDR3 has 11 amino acids. With 3 bases removed from V and 10 bases from J, the gap between germline ends came to 9 bases. Germline-derived CDR1 and CDR2 are LGHNA and YSLEER. The CDR3 nucleotides are TGCGCCAGCAGCCAGGGAAGTGGAGCTTTCTTT. As protein: CASSQGSGAFF.

This clonotype came up a few times. V is TRBV3-1 and J is TRBJ1-2; 11 positions match TRBD1. Germline V gene lookup returns CDR1 LGHDT and CDR2 YNNKEL (reference sequence). V shed 5 bases, J shed 4 bases, and the junction held 6 bases outside the gene matches. CDR3 length: 15 residues. The CDR3 loop is CASSAGTGGAYGYTF. The CDR3 coding sequence is TGTGCCAGCAGCGCAGGGACAGGGGGTGCCTATGGCTACACCTTC.

The chain carries TRBV6-6 and TRBJ1-1; tentative D call: TRBD1 (5 bases). From germline, CDR1 is MNHNY and CDR2 SVGAGI (reference sequence). V gave up 7 bases and J gave up 5 bases, with 14 bases separating them. This CDR3 is built from 13 residues. CDR3 residues: CASKTQVTTEAFF. In DNA, the CDR3 is TGTGCCAGCAAAACACAGGTAACAACTGAAGCTTTCTTT.

The chain links TRBV13 to TRBJ2-3, with D perhaps TRBD1 or TRBD2 (5 bases each). V lost 5 bases and J lost 0, with 12 bases in between. Germline CDR1 and CDR2: PRHDT and FYEKMQ (reference sequence). The length of the CDR3 is 15 residues. CDR3 protein: CASSPRDLSTDTQYF. The CDR3 nucleotides are TGTGCCAGCAGCCCCCGGGACCTAAGCACAGATACGCAGTATTTT.

The V gene is TRBV10-3, the J gene TRBJ1-1; D remains ambiguous. V lost 10 bases and J 2 bases, leaving 17 bases between the germline ends. Germline V gives CDR1 ENHRY, CDR2 SYGVKD. The CDR3 sequence is 14 residues long. CDR3 in amino acids: CANTVADSNTEAFF. The CDR3 DNA reads as TGTGCCAACACTGTCGCAGACTCTAACACTGAAGCTTTCTTT.

The sample holds a few counts of this clonotype. The V and J genes are TRBV5-1 and TRBJ2-3; 8 bases agree with TRBD2. CDR1 is SGHRS and CDR2 is YFSETQ in the germline V gene. This CDR3 comprises 17 residues. Trimming cost V 5 bases and J 1 base; bases outside gene matches: 12. CDR3 residues: CASRRVVTSEGTDTQYF. Here the CDR3 DNA reads TGCGCCAGCAGACGGGTTGTGACTAGCGAGGGCACAGATACGCAGTATTTT.

This clonotype turned up a few times. The chain carries TRBV12-3 or TRBV12-4 and TRBJ2-4, with D possibly matching TRBD1 (6 bases). The end of the DNA fits TRBJ2-7 better, so the J call may be wrong. There are 13 residues in the CDR3. CDR3 nucleotide sequence: TGTGCCAGCAAAACGGGACAAGCGTACGAGCAGTACTTC. This sequence encodes CASKTGQAYEQYF.

This clonotype appeared many times. The gene calls are TRBV27 and TRBJ2-6; 11 bases match TRBD1. CDR1 and CDR2 (germline): MNHEY, SMNVEV (reference sequence). The V segment lost 9 bases and the J segment 2 bases; nucleotides outside the gene matches: 9. This CDR3 has 17 amino acids. CDR3 protein: CASGFGTGGTGANVLTF. CDR3 sequence (DNA): TGTGCCAGTGGTTTCGGGACAGGGGGTACTGGGGCCAACGTCCTGACTTTC.